This entry lists 29 T cell receptor beta chains sequenced from one sample in a study of T cells in localized non-small cell lung cancer. Data came from immunoSEQ multiplex PCR; TCRdb stores just in-frame clones and leaves some out. In the table there are approximately 46,000 clones, around 81% of which are singletons. The material sequenced was peripheral blood mononuclear cells, taken before any cancer treatment. The receptors were gathered from a man between 40 and 75 years old with stage III lung adenocarcinoma.

The rearrangement links TRBV6-6 to TRBJ1-5; 7 positions agree with TRBD1. V shed 5 bases and J 8 bases; nucleotides not matched to a gene: 9. The CDR3 has 14 residues. Germline loops: CDR1 MNHNY, CDR2 SVGAGI (reference sequence). CDR3 amino acids: CASSQKTGREPQHF. The DNA of the CDR3 is TGTGCCAGCAGTCAAAAGACAGGGCGGGAGCCCCAGCATTTT.

The V call is TRBV7-6, the J call TRBJ1-3; 9 bases are shared with TRBD1. The CDR3 contains 14 residues. The J segment lost 4 bases and the V segment lost 6 bases, leaving 4 bases of the junction unmatched. Germline V gene data show CDR1 as SGHVS and CDR2 as FNYEAQ. This CDR3 reads CASSPGTGGNTIYF. The CDR3 coding sequence is TGTGCCAGCAGTCCAGGGACAGGGGGAAACACCATATATTTT.

The chain joins TRBV14 to TRBJ2-7, with D uncertain. Germline-derived CDR1 and CDR2 are SGHDN and FVKESK. The V gene lost 7 bases and the J gene lost 1 base, with 8 bases spanning the gap. CDR3 length: 12 amino acids. The CDR3 DNA reads TGTGCCAGCAAAAACAGATCCTACGAGCAGTACTTC. The encoded protein is CASKNRSYEQYF.

The sample holds one count of this clone. This chain connects TRBV7-8 to TRBJ2-7; no reliable D call. This CDR3 spans 14 amino acids. Trimming removed 0 bases from V and 3 bases from J, with 9 bases in between. The germline V gene has CDR1 SGHVS and CDR2 FQNEAQ. The CDR3 coding sequence is TGTGCCAGCAGCTTAGCCGCCTTCATCTACGAGCAGTACTTC. Residues: CASSLAAFIYEQYF.

To note about this clone: This sample includes further DNA sequences coding for the same CDR3. The chain joins TRBV5-1 to TRBJ1-1; unclear D gene. Trimming took off 0 bases at V and 1 base at J, with 7 bases between the two ends. The CDR3 covers 14 residues. Germline-derived CDR1 and CDR2 are SGHRS and YFSETQ. In DNA form, the CDR3 reads TGCGCCAGCAGCTTGGTTGGAGGGAACACTGAAGCTTTCTTT. This translates into CASSLVGGNTEAFF.

This clone was seen only once. The chain links TRBV27 to TRBJ2-3; TRBD2 aligns across 10 bases. CDR3 length equals 15 residues. The trim removed 3 bases at V and 5 bases at J, leaving 5 bases unmatched. Germline CDR1 is MNHEY and CDR2 is SMNVEV (reference sequence). The CDR3 coding sequence is TGTGCCAGCAGTTTGAGCGGGGGGGCCTTAGATACGCAGTATTTT. Translated, it gives CASSLSGGALDTQYF.

The chain couples TRBV5-5 to TRBJ2-3; 15 positions agree with TRBD2. The CDR3 extends over 19 amino acids. Germline V gene sequence: CDR1 SGHKS, CDR2 YYEKEE (reference sequence). J lost 2 bases, V lost 3 bases, and 10 bases had no gene match. CDR3 in amino acids: CASSYVPGLAGGLTDTQYF. For the CDR3, the DNA is TGTGCCAGCAGCTATGTCCCGGGACTAGCGGGGGGCCTCACAGATACGCAGTATTTT.

This sequence joins TRBV7-6 and TRBJ2-7, with D unclear. The CDR3 is 13 residues long. From germline, CDR1 is SGHVS and CDR2 FNYEAQ. V was clipped by 5 bases and J by 6 bases, with 14 bases between them. DNA of the CDR3: TGTGCCAGCAGCCAACTTGGGGATCGCGAGCAGTACTTC. This encodes CASSQLGDREQYF.

The V call is TRBV28, the J call TRBJ1-5; no firm D call. CDR3 length equals 13 residues. Germline CDR1 reads MDHEN; CDR2 reads SYDVKM. V lost 10 bases and J lost 6, with 16 bases in between. The CDR3 region is CATRGTGGQPQHF. The CDR3 DNA reads as TGTGCCACCCGGGGAACGGGCGGTCAGCCCCAGCATTTT.

This clone appeared a few times. The chain has TRBV19 and TRBJ2-2; D may correspond to TRBD1 or TRBD2 (5 bases each). Germline V CDR1 and CDR2: LNHDA, SQIVND (reference sequence). This CDR3 has 16 residues. Trimming removed 7 bases at V and 3 bases at J, with 18 bases between. This CDR3 reads CASTPLGDPDTGELFF. The CDR3, as DNA: TGTGCCAGTACCCCTTTGGGGGACCCAGACACCGGGGAGCTGTTTTTT.

The V and J genes are TRBV9 and TRBJ1-2; D may be TRBD1 (6 bases). V shed 4 bases and J shed 2 bases, with 21 bases lying between them. The CDR3 spans 17 residues. Germline CDR1 SGDLS, CDR2 YYNGEE. CDR3 nucleotide sequence: TGTGCCAGCAGCAAGACCCTCGATCGGACAGCCAACTATGGCTACACCTTC. Its protein product is CASSKTLDRTANYGYTF.

The chain recombines TRBV9 with TRBJ2-7; D might be TRBD2 (5 bases). The CDR3 is 15 residues long. Trimming took 0 bases from V and 5 from J, leaving 15 bases between them. Germline V gene data show CDR1 as SGDLS and CDR2 as YYNGEE. The CDR3 spells CASSVAGYYFHEQYF. The CDR3 DNA sequence: TGTGCCAGCAGCGTAGCGGGGTATTACTTCCACGAGCAGTACTTC.

The chain combines TRBV5-1 with TRBJ1-6, with 7 positions matching TRBD1. The CDR3 totals 16 residues. Germline loops: CDR1 SGHRS, CDR2 YFSETQ. V shed 2 bases, J shed 7 bases, and the junction held 9 bases outside the gene matches. CDR3 protein: CASSFKTGTENSPLHF. Written as DNA, the CDR3 is TGCGCCAGCAGCTTCAAGACCGGGACAGAGAATTCACCCCTCCACTTT.

The rearrangement joins TRBV5-1 to TRBJ1-5; unclear D gene. V lost 4 bases and J lost 2, with 10 bases in between. The CDR3 sequence is 14 residues long. Germline values: CDR1 SGHRS, CDR2 YFSETQ. This chain's CDR3 is CASSPDSGNQPQHF. In DNA form, the CDR3 reads TGCGCCAGCAGCCCGGACTCGGGCAATCAGCCCCAGCATTTT.

The chain combines TRBV7-2 with TRBJ2-1, with no clear D. The length of the CDR3 is 21 residues. With 0 bases removed from V and 0 bases from J, the gap between germline ends came to 24 bases. CDR1 is SGHTA and CDR2 is FQGNSA in the germline V gene. CDR3 in amino acids: CASSLAVGFSVRHSSYNEQFF. The DNA for the CDR3 is TGTGCCAGCAGCTTAGCGGTGGGTTTCTCGGTCCGCCATAGCTCCTACAATGAGCAGTTCTTC.

The chain links TRBV15 to TRBJ2-1; D perhaps matches TRBD1 (6 bases). V was pared by 5 bases and J by 9 bases, with 20 bases between. The CDR3 is made up of 15 amino acids. Germline CDR1 and CDR2: LNHNV and YYDKDF (reference sequence). CDR3 region: CATSPWQGLKGEQFF. The CDR3, as DNA: TGTGCCACCAGCCCGTGGCAGGGGTTAAAGGGTGAGCAGTTCTTC.

The chain couples TRBV2 to TRBJ2-5; no firm D call. This CDR3 has 13 residues. V dropped 7 bases and J dropped 3 bases, with 12 bases sitting between them. The germline gives CDR1 SNHLY, CDR2 FYNNEI. CDR3 DNA sequence: TGTGCCAGCAATGAGTGGAATGAAGAGACCCAGTACTTC. Its protein product is CASNEWNEETQYF.

The rearrangement uses TRBV10-1 and TRBJ1-5; TRBD1 matches 10 bases. V lost 8 bases and J lost 0; bases outside the gene matches: 7. Per germline, CDR1 WNHNN and CDR2 SYGVQD (reference sequence). CDR3 size: 16 residues. The chain's CDR3 is CASFDRGRHSNQPQHF. DNA of the CDR3: TGCGCCAGCTTCGACAGGGGGCGACATAGCAATCAGCCCCAGCATTTT.

The J gene is TRBJ2-1, the V gene TRBV6-5, with 7 bases lining up with TRBD2. Germline loops: CDR1 MNHEY, CDR2 SVGAGI. V lost 8 bases to trimming and J lost 7 bases; unmatched junction nucleotides: 14. The CDR3 runs to 15 residues. The CDR3 DNA reads TGTGCCAGCGGGTCCTTGGCGGGGGACCGGAATGAGCAGTTCTTC. Translating it yields CASGSLAGDRNEQFF.

The chain combines TRBV9 with TRBJ2-3; D unclear. This CDR3 is 16 amino acids long. V gave up 3 bases and J gave up 8 bases, with 22 bases separating them. Per germline, CDR1 SGDLS and CDR2 YYNGEE. CDR3 in DNA: TGTGCCAGCAGCGATGGAACTGACGACGTTTTTGGTACGCAGTATTTT. It encodes CASSDGTDDVFGTQYF.

The V call is TRBV6-9, the J call TRBJ2-7; 11 nucleotides agree with TRBD2. The trim removed 5 bases at V and 3 bases at J, leaving 6 bases unmatched. This CDR3 has 15 residues. CDR1 MNHGY and CDR2 SVAAGI come from the germline V gene. CDR3 region: CASSPLAGGFYEQYF. CDR3 in DNA: TGTGCCAGCAGTCCCCTAGCGGGGGGATTCTACGAGCAGTACTTC.

This clone was counted between two and nine times. The rearrangement joins TRBV9 to TRBJ1-2; tentative D call: TRBD1 (6 bases). Germline CDR1 SGDLS, CDR2 YYNGEE. The CDR3 sequence is 14 residues long. The V gene lost 4 bases and the J gene lost 4 bases, with 14 bases spanning the gap. CDR3 loop: CASSPYGQFYGYTF. The CDR3 DNA reads as TGTGCCAGCAGCCCTTACGGACAGTTCTATGGCTACACCTTC.

V usage is TRBV18 and J usage is TRBJ2-3; perhaps TRBD2 as D (6 bases). Germline assignment: CDR1 KGHSH and CDR2 LQKENI. V shed 4 bases and J shed 2 bases, with 13 bases lying between them. This CDR3 has 15 residues. The CDR3 nucleotides are TGTGCCAGCTCACGGGACTTTTACCACACAGATACGCAGTATTTT. Translated, it gives CASSRDFYHTDTQYF.

V is TRBV7-6 and J is TRBJ1-5; 11 bases fit TRBD1. V dropped 5 bases and J dropped 7; count of bases not matched to a gene: 7. From germline, CDR1 is SGHVS and CDR2 FNYEAQ. The CDR3 has 15 residues. Here the CDR3 reads CASSQGTGGYQPQHF. The CDR3 region has the DNA TGTGCCAGCAGCCAGGGGACAGGGGGTTACCAGCCCCAGCATTTT.

V is TRBV19 and J is TRBJ1-1; perhaps TRBD1 as D (5 bases). CDR1 is LNHDA and CDR2 is SQIVND in the germline V gene (reference sequence). Trimming took off 5 bases at V and 5 bases at J, with 18 bases between the two ends. The CDR3 extends over 15 amino acids. Here the CDR3 DNA reads TGTGCCAGTAGTCCCCAGGGCTCTCCGGGGACTGAAGCTTTCTTT. The encoded protein is CASSPQGSPGTEAFF.

The chain carries TRBV11-2 and TRBJ2-7; 9 bases agree with TRBD2. Germline lookup yields CDR1 SGHAT and CDR2 FQNNGV. The V gene end was trimmed by 1 base and the J gene end by 2 bases; junction bases not matched to a gene: 6. The CDR3 has 16 amino acids. CDR3 region: CASSLGGGGAAYEQYF. For the CDR3, the DNA is TGTGCCAGCAGCTTAGGTGGCGGGGGGGCGGCCTACGAGCAGTACTTC.

This chain links TRBV27 with TRBJ1-5, with a tentative D call TRBD1 (6 bases). This CDR3 is 16 amino acids long. CDR1 MNHEY and CDR2 SMNVEV come from the germline V gene (reference sequence). Trimming stripped 3 bases from V and 3 bases from J, with 15 bases between. CDR3 nucleotide sequence: TGTGCCAGCAGTTTGATAAGGGGGGACGACAATCAGCCCCAGCATTTT. Encoded protein: CASSLIRGDDNQPQHF.

V and J are TRBV19 and TRBJ2-5, with D perhaps matching TRBD1 (6 bases). This CDR3 has 13 amino acids. The V end was cut by 3 bases, the J end by 5 bases, with 10 bases between. In germline, CDR1 is LNHDA, CDR2 SQIVND (reference sequence). CDR3 nucleotide sequence: TGTGCCAGTAGTATTAGTCAGGGGGAGACCCAGTACTTC. Its protein is CASSISQGETQYF.

The gene calls are TRBV27 and TRBJ1-2; D gene unclear. Germline V gives CDR1 MNHEY, CDR2 SMNVEV (reference sequence). The CDR3 spans 12 residues. V was cut by 5 bases and J by 4 bases, with 8 bases left in between. DNA for the CDR3: TGTGCCAGCAGTCCCTCCACCTATGGCTACACCTTC. Protein product: CASSPSTYGYTF.